This paragraph reports one T cell receptor beta chain. This clonotype has more than one count but fewer than ten. This clone's antigen is unknown. Per-nucleotide qualities are absent, and no much larger clonotype sits a single base away. These data are taken from a study of human T cells and chemical hapten exposure (dated by TCRdb to 2020 to 2023). Study-wide context: For sensitization, 2% DPC in acetone was applied to a 2 cm by 2 cm area of upper inner arm skin. Throughout the study period of about 23 weeks, patients also received therapeutic DPC doses to the scalp every week. Patch testing was performed on the upper back with Finn chambers containing 0.01% DPC, and the patch tests were scored after 6 days according to International Contact Dermatitis Research Group standards. The mostly female patient cohort included alopecia areata with under or over 50% scalp involvement, alopecia totalis and alopecia universalis. Libraries were pooled for sequencing, and per-sample TCR yields varied mainly because of small differences in library volumes within the pool. This study followed changes in the peripheral blood TCR repertoire in vivo during primary and secondary sensitization of alopecia patients to the hapten diphenylcyclopropenone (DPC). Patient blood was sampled pre-sensitization (week 0) and at 2, 6 and about 24 weeks after DPC sensitization. Twenty-nine alopecia patients provided blood for TCR sequencing at one to four time points (pre-sensitization, 2, 6 and 24 weeks).

The sample's time point, from its label and the paper: patch test 1, 2 weeks after DPC sensitization. Taken with the paper, the label for treatment or condition translates to: therapeutic diphenylcyclopropenone sensitization with weekly scalp DPC. Blood at each patch-test visit was drawn before the patch test was applied. Patients were considered eligible if aged 18 to 70, diagnosed with alopecia and deemed suitable for DPC therapy, and patients were excluded if pregnant. Total RNA was isolated from unfractionated whole blood collected in Tempus Blood RNA tubes. The full study reports these points: The number of PT1 expanded TCRs positively correlated with patch test score, significant at thresholds 8, 16 and 32 but not 4. No change with DPC sensitization was found in the number of TCRs above 1 in 1000 frequency, and no evidence of global repertoire structure alterations was found. Because every patient had alopecia, a presumed autoimmune disease, the patients' immune response might differ from that of healthy individuals. Expanded TCRs formed significantly more large CDR3 similarity clusters than pre-sensitization or healthy control sets, consistent with antigen-driven responses. After repeated subsampling, the strength of the expansion versus patch-test correlation and the threshold at which it became significant changed.

Compared with germline, V lacks 4 bases and J lacks 4 bases; bases without a gene match: 5. Via the germline V gene, CDR1 is KGHDR and CDR2 SFDVKD. The CDR3 contains 15 residues, cysteine and phenylalanine counted. The sequence is cut down to CDR3 DNA, 45 bases in frame from base 1. The library was made by RACE. TCRdb lists the instrument as NextSeq 500. Library preparation attached unique molecular identifiers to individual cDNA molecules for quantitative, reproducible TCR counting. Both TCR alpha and TCR beta chains were sequenced from each blood RNA sample. The original pipeline was this. Samples had a median of about 96,000 TCRs, with a range from roughly 20,000 to 700,000. The Decombinator software suite was used to annotate the V, J and CDR3 of the TCR reads. Every sample was subsampled to the same number of TCRs (28,000) for the PS versus PT1 abundance plots. Expanded TCRs were defined as absent before sensitization and observed at least eight times at the 2-week time point. TCRdb reprocessed the public reads (quality trimming at Q25 with fastp, clone calling with MiXCR) and kept in-frame beta chains. Merged by CDR3 protein, the rows form single entries marked with the most common genes and DNA. The V and J calls and clone size are TCRdb's, not the authors'. The sample data list tens of thousands of distinct CDR3 sequences, and under 12% of these were observed just once. The ten largest make up less than 2.5% of the sample.

The chain is made from TRBV24-1 and TRBJ2-3, and 9 bases in between align with TRBD2. The source material was whole blood, sampled in connection with sensitization to the hapten diphenylcyclopropenone (DPC). The receptor was derived from a middle-aged man with alopecia areata. Some clones in this sample may be carry-over from other donors' samples. The CDR3 region reads CATSDLAGNSDTQYF. The nucleotide sequence is given as TGTGCCACCAGTGACCTAGCGGGAAATTCAGATACGCAGTATTTT.